This T cell receptor (beta chain) was recovered during a study of shared clonotypes between healthy human individuals. The V end lost 5 bases, the J end lost 2 bases, and 13 bases lay between the germline ends. The CDR3 consists of 15 residues. The germline V gene encodes CDR1 MDHEN and CDR2 SYDVKM. A note on this clone: Its antigen is still unknown.

Findings and caveats of the study: Shared clonotypes across all four donors exceeded non-shared ones in generation probability.

Naive CD45RA+ and memory CD45RA-negative subsets were split from CD4+ cells. Once extracted for a subset, genomic DNA was divided evenly among several immunoSEQ plates. The sorted-subset replicate PCRs were given 200 ng DNA, which is 27,000 or so T cell genomes. Libraries were prepared by immunoSEQ multiplex PCR; TCRdb keeps only in-frame clonotypes and omits some of them. The sample has around 1.4 million clones; around 98.5% are singletons. V usage is TRBV28 and J usage is TRBJ1-5; D is possibly TRBD1 (6 bases). This sequence originates from a man aged 25 to 40 in good health. Sequencing was carried out using naive CD4+ T cells sorted from blood. Subset specified: CD45RA+ positively selected. This CDR3 reads CASSRRGSGNQPQHF. The CDR3 DNA is TGTGCCAGCAGTCGTAGGGGGTCAGGCAATCAGCCCCAGCATTTT.